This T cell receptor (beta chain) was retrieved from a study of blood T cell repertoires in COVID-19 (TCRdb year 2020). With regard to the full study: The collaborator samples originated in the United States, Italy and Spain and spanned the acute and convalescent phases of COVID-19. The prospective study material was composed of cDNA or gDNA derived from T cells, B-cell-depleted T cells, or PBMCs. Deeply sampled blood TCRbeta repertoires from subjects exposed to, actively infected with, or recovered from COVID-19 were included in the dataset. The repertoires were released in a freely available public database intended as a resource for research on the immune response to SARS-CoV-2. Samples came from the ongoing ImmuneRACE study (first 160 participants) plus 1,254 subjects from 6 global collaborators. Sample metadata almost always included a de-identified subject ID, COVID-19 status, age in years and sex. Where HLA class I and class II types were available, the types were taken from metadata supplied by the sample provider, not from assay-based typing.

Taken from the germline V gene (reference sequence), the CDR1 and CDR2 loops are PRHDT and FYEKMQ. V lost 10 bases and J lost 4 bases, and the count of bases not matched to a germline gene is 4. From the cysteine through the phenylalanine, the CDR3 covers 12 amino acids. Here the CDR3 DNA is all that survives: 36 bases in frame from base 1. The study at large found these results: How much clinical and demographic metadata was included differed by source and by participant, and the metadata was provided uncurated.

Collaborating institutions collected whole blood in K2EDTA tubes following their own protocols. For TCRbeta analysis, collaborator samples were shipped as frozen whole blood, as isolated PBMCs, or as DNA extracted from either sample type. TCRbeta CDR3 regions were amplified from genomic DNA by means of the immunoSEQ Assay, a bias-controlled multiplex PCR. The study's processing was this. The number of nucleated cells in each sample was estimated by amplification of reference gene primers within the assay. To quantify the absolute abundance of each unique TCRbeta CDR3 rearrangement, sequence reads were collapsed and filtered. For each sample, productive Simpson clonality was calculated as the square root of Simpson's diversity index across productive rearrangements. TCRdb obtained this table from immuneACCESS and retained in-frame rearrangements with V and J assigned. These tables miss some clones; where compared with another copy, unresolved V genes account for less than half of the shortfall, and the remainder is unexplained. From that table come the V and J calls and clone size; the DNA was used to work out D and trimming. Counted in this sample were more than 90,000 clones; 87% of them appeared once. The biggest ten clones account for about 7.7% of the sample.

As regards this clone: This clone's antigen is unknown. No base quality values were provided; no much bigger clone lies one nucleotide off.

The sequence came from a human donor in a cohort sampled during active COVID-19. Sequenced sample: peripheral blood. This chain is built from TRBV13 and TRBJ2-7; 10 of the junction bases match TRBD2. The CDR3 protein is CATTSGDYEQYF. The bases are TGTGCCACTACTAGCGGGGATTACGAGCAGTACTTC.